These 16 T cell receptor beta chains share one sample of origin, sequenced in a study of cytomegalovirus exposure and HLA in healthy donors. The PCR was carried out with 60 Vbeta primers and 13 Jbeta primers. Profiling relied on immunoSEQ multiplex PCR, and the TCRdb table lists in-frame clones only, not all of them. In the table there are about 200,000 clones, 75% to 85% of which are singletons. The sequencing sample was made of PBMCs. Receptors originate from a woman aged 45-65 years in good health and CMV-seropositive.

The genes are TRBV6-5 and TRBJ2-7; 8 bases line up with TRBD1. The junction had 3 bases not matched to a gene; V was cut back by 5 bases and J by 6 bases. Germline V gives CDR1 MNHEY, CDR2 SVGAGI. This CDR3 has 12 amino acids. The CDR3 sequence is CASSQTGVEQYF. CDR3 sequence (DNA): TGTGCCAGCAGTCAGACAGGGGTCGAGCAGTACTTC.

The chain carries TRBV6-1 and TRBJ2-7; possibly TRBD1 for D (5 bases). With 5 bases removed from V and 4 bases from J, the gap between germline ends came to 12 bases. There are 13 residues in the CDR3. Germline lookup yields CDR1 MNHNS and CDR2 SASEGT. The CDR3 DNA reads as TGTGCCAGCAGTCAGGGTCCGTATTACGAGCAGTACTTC. Protein: CASSQGPYYEQYF.

The chain joins TRBV28 to TRBJ2-7; perhaps TRBD1 as D (5 bases). Looked up from germline, CDR1 is MDHEN and CDR2 is SYDVKM. The CDR3 totals 13 residues. V was pared by 2 bases and J by 9 bases, with 14 bases between. As DNA, the CDR3 is TGTGCCAGCAGTTTAAAGTTTGGGCAGGGGCAGTACTTC. It encodes CASSLKFGQGQYF.

This clone was found once. The chain combines TRBV2 with TRBJ1-2, with 7 bases lining up with TRBD1. Trimming took 4 bases from V and 0 from J; bases not matched to a gene: 2. Germline V gene sequence: CDR1 SNHLY, CDR2 FYNNEI. The CDR3 spans 14 residues. The CDR3 loop is CASSGQGANYGYTF. For the CDR3, the DNA is TGTGCCAGCAGTGGACAGGGAGCTAACTATGGCTACACCTTC.

In its sample, this clone was seen a few times. This chain joins TRBV6-5 and TRBJ1-5; 10 bases match TRBD1. The germline gives CDR1 MNHEY, CDR2 SVGAGI. The CDR3 spans 15 residues. V lost 6 bases and J lost 6; bases outside the gene matches: 8. The CDR3 region is CASSRDRGGSQPQHF. The CDR3 DNA sequence: TGTGCCAGCAGCCGGGACAGGGGAGGGAGTCAGCCCCAGCATTTT.

This clone was seen once. The chain employs TRBV18 and TRBJ2-2, with TRBD1 matching over 10 bases. This CDR3 is built from 16 residues. After removal of 0 bases from V and 8 bases from J, the junction contained 6 bases not matched to a gene. The germline V gene has CDR1 KGHSH and CDR2 LQKENI. CDR3 residues: CASSPPGQGFAGELFF. CDR3 DNA sequence: TGTGCCAGCTCACCACCGGGACAGGGGTTTGCAGGGGAGCTGTTTTTT.

The rearrangement joins TRBV28 to TRBJ1-1; TRBD1 aligns across 9 bases. J was trimmed by 1 base and V by 6 bases; bases with no gene match: 9. The CDR3 totals 16 residues. Germline V CDR1 and CDR2: MDHEN, SYDVKM. The CDR3 is CASSPNRGHANTEAFF. The CDR3 bases are TGTGCCAGCAGCCCTAACAGGGGGCACGCGAACACTGAAGCTTTCTTT.

As to this clone: The CDR3 does not close with the conserved phenylalanine or tryptophan, likely indicating a read error. J is TRBJ1-1 and V is TRBV4-2, with TRBD1 as a possible D gene (5 bases). CDR1 is LGHNA and CDR2 is YNFKEQ in the germline V gene. The V and J ends lost 0 bases and 7 bases respectively, with 9 bases between them. This CDR3 comprises 13 residues. The CDR3 is CASSQDRRGEAFS. CDR3 coding DNA: TGTGCCAGCAGCCAAGATCGGAGGGGTGAAGCTTTCTCT.

V gene TRBV5-6 combines with J gene TRBJ2-1; D is uncertain. From germline, CDR1 is SGHDT and CDR2 YYEEEE. This CDR3 is built from 15 residues. Between the trimmed V and J ends, which lost 3 bases and 7 bases, there was a span of 17 bases. The CDR3 DNA follows: TGTGCCAGCAGCTATAGCAGTCTTAATGGGAATGAGCAGTTCTTC. Translation gives CASSYSSLNGNEQFF.

This clone was recorded a few times. The rearrangement uses TRBV19 and TRBJ1-4; TRBD1 aligns across 11 bases. The CDR3 consists of 15 residues. The ends lost 10 bases at V and 5 bases at J; junction bases unmatched: 9. Germline V lookup: CDR1 LNHDA, CDR2 SQIVND (reference sequence). In DNA form, the CDR3 reads TGTGCCACAGGACAGGGGGCGATTGGGAATGAAAAACTGTTTTTT. It translates to CATGQGAIGNEKLFF.

The V call is TRBV7-2, the J call TRBJ1-2; 7 positions agree with TRBD1. The CDR3 runs to 15 residues. Germline loops: CDR1 SGHTA, CDR2 FQGNSA. Germline trimming cut 0 bases from V and 4 bases from J; bases unmatched to any gene: 5. For the CDR3, the DNA is TGTGCCAGCAGCTTAGCAGGACAGGCCGGCTATGGCTACACCTTC. Protein product: CASSLAGQAGYGYTF.

This rearrangement joins TRBV28 to TRBJ2-5; D is possibly TRBD2 (7 bases). V lost 3 bases to trimming and J lost 5 bases, with 19 bases between them. Looked up from germline, CDR1 is MDHEN and CDR2 is SYDVKM. CDR3 length: 16 amino acids. In DNA, the CDR3 is TGTGCCAGCAGTTTTTTCACCCAGGGGAGGGACGAGACCCAGTACTTC. Its protein is CASSFFTQGRDETQYF.

V gene TRBV30 combines with J gene TRBJ2-1; no firm D call. Germline values: CDR1 GTSNPN, CDR2 SVGIG (reference sequence). The CDR3 extends over 15 amino acids. Deletions cut 3 bases from V and 0 bases from J, with 12 bases between. CDR3 protein: CAWSPGSSSYNEQFF. In DNA form, the CDR3 reads TGTGCCTGGAGCCCAGGATCAAGCTCCTACAATGAGCAGTTCTTC.

This sequence joins TRBV7-9 and TRBJ1-1; no reliable D call. CDR1 is SEHNR and CDR2 is FQNEAQ in the germline V gene (reference sequence). The V end was cut by 5 bases, the J end by 3 bases, with 10 bases between. The CDR3 is made up of 13 amino acids. The CDR3 bases are TGTGCCAGCAGCAGGAGGGAGGACACTGAAGCTTTCTTT. As protein: CASSRREDTEAFF.

The rearrangement links TRBV6-1 to TRBJ2-7; D might be TRBD1 (5 bases). The CDR3 extends over 14 amino acids. Between the trimmed V and J ends, which lost 3 bases and 2 bases, there was a span of 11 bases. Per germline, CDR1 MNHNS and CDR2 SASEGT. The CDR3 loop reads CASSDWGNPYEQYF. The CDR3 DNA is TGTGCCAGCAGTGATTGGGGCAATCCCTACGAGCAGTACTTC.

With respect to this clone: This specimen includes other DNA sequences encoding the same CDR3. This chain links TRBV4-1 with TRBJ2-1; 8 nucleotides line up with TRBD1. Per the germline V gene, CDR1 is MGHRA and CDR2 is YSYEKL. The ends lost 0 bases at V and 8 bases at J; junction bases unmatched: 18. This CDR3 contains 19 residues. This CDR3 is CASSQDKSWRPPQGDEQFF. The DNA for the CDR3 is TGCGCCAGCAGCCAAGATAAATCGTGGCGGCCCCCACAGGGGGATGAGCAGTTCTTC.